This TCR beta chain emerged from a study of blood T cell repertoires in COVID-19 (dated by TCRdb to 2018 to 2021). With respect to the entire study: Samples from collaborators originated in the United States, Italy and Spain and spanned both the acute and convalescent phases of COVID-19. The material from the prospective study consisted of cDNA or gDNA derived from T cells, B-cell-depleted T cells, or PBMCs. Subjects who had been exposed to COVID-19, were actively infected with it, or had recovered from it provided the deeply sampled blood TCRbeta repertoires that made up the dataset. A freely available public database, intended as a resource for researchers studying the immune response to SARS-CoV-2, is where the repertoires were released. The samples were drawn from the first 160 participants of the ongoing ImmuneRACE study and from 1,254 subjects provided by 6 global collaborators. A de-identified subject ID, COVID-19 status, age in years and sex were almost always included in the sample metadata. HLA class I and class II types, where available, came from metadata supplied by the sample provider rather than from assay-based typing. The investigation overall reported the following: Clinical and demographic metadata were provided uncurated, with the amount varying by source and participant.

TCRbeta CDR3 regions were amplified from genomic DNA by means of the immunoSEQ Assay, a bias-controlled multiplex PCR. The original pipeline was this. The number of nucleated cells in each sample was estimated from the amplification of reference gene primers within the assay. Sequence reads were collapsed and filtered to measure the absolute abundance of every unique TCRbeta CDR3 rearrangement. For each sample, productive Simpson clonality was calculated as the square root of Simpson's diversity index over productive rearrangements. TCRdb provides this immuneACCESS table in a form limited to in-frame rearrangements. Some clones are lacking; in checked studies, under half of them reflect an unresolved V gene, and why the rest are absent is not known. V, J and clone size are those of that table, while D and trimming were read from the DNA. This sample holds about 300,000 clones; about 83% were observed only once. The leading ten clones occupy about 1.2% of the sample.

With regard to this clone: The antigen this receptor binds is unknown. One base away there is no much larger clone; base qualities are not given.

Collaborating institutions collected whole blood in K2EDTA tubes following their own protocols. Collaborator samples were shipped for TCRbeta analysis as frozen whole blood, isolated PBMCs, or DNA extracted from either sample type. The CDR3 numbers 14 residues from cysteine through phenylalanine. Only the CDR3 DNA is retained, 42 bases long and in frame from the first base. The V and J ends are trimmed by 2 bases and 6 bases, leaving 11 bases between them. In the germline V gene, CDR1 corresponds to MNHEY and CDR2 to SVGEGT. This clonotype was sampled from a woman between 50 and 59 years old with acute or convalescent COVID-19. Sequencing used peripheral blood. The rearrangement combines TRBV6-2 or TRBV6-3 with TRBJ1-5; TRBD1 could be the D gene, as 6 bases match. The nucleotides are TGTGCCAGCAGTTACGGGCAGGGGTTTCAGCCCCAGCATTTT. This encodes CASSYGQGFQPQHF.